These T cell receptor beta chains were read from a single sample in a study of CD8 T cells in ankylosing spondylitis. TCRdb analysed the 5' RACE reads with MiXCR anew, one entry per CDR3 protein. The data show 450,000 to 550,000 distinct CDR3 sequences, 5.3% seen once. The source material was blood, either unsorted or a sorted T cell fraction (not recorded which). These receptors were taken from a male donor with ankylosing spondylitis. Both conserved end residues are part of each CDR3. A D gene is named only where the DNA matches it firmly. Clone sizes are given selectively: once, few, many, or a class where the clone is expanded.

j_gene: TRBJ1-1
abundance: many
d_gene: TRBD1
v_gene: TRBV4-2
CDR3nt: TGTGCCAGCAGCCAGGCGGGACAGGCTTTCTTT
CDR3aa: CASSQAGQAFF

j_gene: TRBJ2-7
abundance: many
d_gene: -
v_gene: TRBV11-2
CDR3nt: TGTGCCAGCAGCTCGACCCGGGACAAATCCTACGAGCAGTACTTC
CDR3aa: CASSSTRDKSYEQYF

j_gene: TRBJ1-5
abundance: many
d_gene: TRBD1
v_gene: TRBV5-6
CDR3nt: TGTGCCAGCAGCTTGACAGGGGATTCATGGCAGCCCCAGCATTTT
CDR3aa: CASSLTGDSWQPQHF

j_gene: TRBJ1-1
abundance: many
d_gene: -
v_gene: TRBV20-1
CDR3nt: TGCAGTCTCTTGGGGGGCGGAAACACTGAAGCTTTCTTT
CDR3aa: CSLLGGGNTEAFF

j_gene: TRBJ1-3
abundance: -
d_gene: -
v_gene: TRBV7-3
CDR3nt: TGTGCCAGCAGCGCCGAGTGGGGGGACACCATATATTTT
CDR3aa: CASSAEWGDTIYF

j_gene: TRBJ2-1
abundance: -
d_gene: TRBD2
v_gene: TRBV20-1
CDR3nt: TGCAGTGCTAGAGGGACTAGCGGGGGCCGGAATTCCTACAATGAGCAGTTCTTC
CDR3aa: CSARGTSGGRNSYNEQFF

j_gene: TRBJ2-1
abundance: -
d_gene: TRBD2
v_gene: TRBV6-2/TRBV6-3
CDR3nt: TGTGCCAGCAGTTACGCGCGACTAGCGAGCGATGAGCAGTTCTTC
CDR3aa: CASSYARLASDEQFF

j_gene: TRBJ2-1
abundance: -
d_gene: -
v_gene: TRBV11-2
CDR3nt: TGTGCCAGCAGCTTAGTGGGGGGCCCGTCCTTTTCCAATGAGGGGCAGTTCTTC
CDR3aa: CASSLVGGPSFSNEGQFF

j_gene: TRBJ2-2
abundance: many
d_gene: TRBD1
v_gene: TRBV5-1
CDR3nt: TGCGCCAGCAGCTTGGCTTTGGGACAGGTCGCCGGGGAGCTGTTTTTT
CDR3aa: CASSLALGQVAGELFF

j_gene: TRBJ2-2
abundance: many
d_gene: TRBD1
v_gene: TRBV12-3/TRBV12-4
CDR3nt: TGTGCCACTAGGATTTACCGAGGACAGGGGGCAAGACGGACCACCGGGGAGCTGTTTTTT
CDR3aa: CATRIYRGQGARRTTGELFF

j_gene: TRBJ2-2
abundance: -
d_gene: -
v_gene: TRBV6-2/TRBV6-3
CDR3nt: TGTGCCAGCAGTTACTCGACCTTCCAGATAATAGCCGGGGAGCTGTTTTTT
CDR3aa: CASSYSTFQIIAGELFF

j_gene: TRBJ2-5
abundance: few
d_gene: TRBD2
v_gene: TRBV6-5
CDR3nt: TGTGCCAGCAGTTACCGGGGCGGGAGGGCCCGGGAGACCCAGTACTTC
CDR3aa: CASSYRGGRARETQYF

j_gene: TRBJ2-3
abundance: many
d_gene: TRBD1
v_gene: TRBV5-1
CDR3nt: TGCGCCAGCAGCTTCTTACAGGGGGATACGCAGTATTTT
CDR3aa: CASSFLQGDTQYF

j_gene: TRBJ2-5
abundance: few
d_gene: -
v_gene: TRBV7-3
CDR3nt: TGTGCCAGCAGCCCGGGAGCCCGGGAGACCCAGTACTTC
CDR3aa: CASSPGARETQYF

j_gene: TRBJ2-1
abundance: few
d_gene: TRBD1
v_gene: TRBV29-1
CDR3nt: TGCAGCGCTGACCCCGGGACAGGCATTTACAATGAGCAGTTCTTC
CDR3aa: CSADPGTGIYNEQFF

j_gene: TRBJ2-4
abundance: few
d_gene: -
v_gene: TRBV6-1
CDR3nt: TGTGCCAGCAGTATGGGCAGGGTACAAAACATTCAGTACTTC
CDR3aa: CASSMGRVQNIQYF

j_gene: TRBJ2-3
abundance: -
d_gene: -
v_gene: TRBV24-1
CDR3nt: TGTGCCACCAGTGAGTTGACAGTTCCAGATACGCAGTATTTT
CDR3aa: CATSELTVPDTQYF

j_gene: TRBJ2-1
abundance: -
d_gene: -
v_gene: TRBV20-1
CDR3nt: TGCAGTGCTAGTGACCACCCAGGCGACAATGAGCAGTTCTTC
CDR3aa: CSASDHPGDNEQFF

j_gene: TRBJ2-1
abundance: many
d_gene: -
v_gene: TRBV5-1
CDR3nt: TGCGCCAGCAGCATACAGGGAAGCTCCTACAATGAGCAGTTCTTC
CDR3aa: CASSIQGSSYNEQFF

j_gene: TRBJ2-7
abundance: many
d_gene: TRBD1
v_gene: TRBV7-2
CDR3nt: TGTGCCAGCAGTTTAGGGACAGCCTACGAGCAGTACTTC
CDR3aa: CASSLGTAYEQYF

j_gene: TRBJ2-7
abundance: -
d_gene: TRBD2
v_gene: TRBV6-2/TRBV6-3
CDR3nt: TGTGCCAGCACCGACCCGGGACTAGTAATCTACGAGCAGTACTTC
CDR3aa: CASTDPGLVIYEQYF

j_gene: TRBJ2-5
abundance: few
d_gene: -
v_gene: TRBV18
CDR3nt: TGTGCCAGCTCACAGGGTATCGACGAGACCCAGTACTTC
CDR3aa: CASSQGIDETQYF

j_gene: TRBJ2-2
abundance: few
d_gene: TRBD2
v_gene: TRBV7-9
CDR3nt: TGTGCCAGCAGCTTAGGCGGGAGACCCACCGGGGAGCTGTTTTTT
CDR3aa: CASSLGGRPTGELFF

j_gene: TRBJ1-6
abundance: many
d_gene: -
v_gene: TRBV20-1
CDR3nt: TGCAGTGCGGGGGGCGAGAATTCACCCCTCCACTTT
CDR3aa: CSAGGENSPLHF

j_gene: TRBJ2-7
abundance: many
d_gene: -
v_gene: TRBV4-3
CDR3nt: TGCGCCAGCAGCCGCATTCTCGGGTCCTACGAGCAGTACTTC
CDR3aa: CASSRILGSYEQYF

j_gene: TRBJ2-3
abundance: many
d_gene: TRBD1
v_gene: TRBV10-3
CDR3nt: TGTGCCATCAGTGAGGGGACAGGGACAGATACGCAGTATTTT
CDR3aa: CAISEGTGTDTQYF

j_gene: TRBJ2-4
abundance: many
d_gene: TRBD2
v_gene: TRBV12-3/TRBV12-4
CDR3nt: TGTGCCAGCAGTTTAGGCGGGGGGTTGGATAAAAACATTCAGTACTTC
CDR3aa: CASSLGGGLDKNIQYF

j_gene: TRBJ2-3
abundance: many
d_gene: -
v_gene: TRBV27
CDR3nt: TGTGCCAGCAGTGGACAGCCAGAAATTTGGGAGCAGTATTTT
CDR3aa: CASSGQPEIWEQYF

j_gene: TRBJ2-7
abundance: few
d_gene: TRBD1
v_gene: TRBV6-2/TRBV6-3
CDR3nt: TGTGCCAGCAGAAGACAGGGCATAACCTACGAGCAGTACTTC
CDR3aa: CASRRQGITYEQYF

j_gene: TRBJ2-7
abundance: many
d_gene: -
v_gene: TRBV5-1
CDR3nt: TGCGCCAGCAGCTTAGGAGGGGCCAGATACGAGCAGTACTTC
CDR3aa: CASSLGGARYEQYF

j_gene: TRBJ2-1
abundance: many
d_gene: TRBD2
v_gene: TRBV5-1
CDR3nt: TGCGCCAGCAGCTTCACGACTAGCCGCTCCTACAATGAGCAGTTCTTC
CDR3aa: CASSFTTSRSYNEQFF

j_gene: TRBJ2-3
abundance: many
d_gene: -
v_gene: TRBV29-1
CDR3nt: TGCAGCGTTGAAGGAGCTACCGCTAGCACAGATACGCAGTATTTT
CDR3aa: CSVEGATASTDTQYF

j_gene: TRBJ2-7
abundance: medium-sized
d_gene: -
v_gene: TRBV5-1
CDR3nt: TGTGCCAGCAGCTTAGCGGATGGGGGCGAGCAGTACTTC
CDR3aa: CASSLADGGEQYF

j_gene: TRBJ2-3
abundance: many
d_gene: -
v_gene: TRBV28
CDR3nt: TGTGCCAGCAGCTGGGGACCAGATACGCAGTATTTT
CDR3aa: CASSWGPDTQYF

j_gene: TRBJ2-5
abundance: -
d_gene: TRBD2
v_gene: TRBV11-2
CDR3nt: TGTGCCAGCAGGGAACAGCCCGGGACTAGCGGGAGGGCCGCGGAGACCCAGTACTTC
CDR3aa: CASREQPGTSGRAAETQYF

j_gene: TRBJ2-5
abundance: many
d_gene: -
v_gene: TRBV5-1
CDR3nt: TGCGCCAGCAGCTTGTACGGTATAGGAGAGACCCAGTACTTC
CDR3aa: CASSLYGIGETQYF

j_gene: TRBJ2-1
abundance: many
d_gene: TRBD2
v_gene: TRBV20-1
CDR3nt: TGCAGTGCCCGTACTAGCGGGTGGCAGTTCTTC
CDR3aa: CSARTSGWQFF

j_gene: TRBJ2-1
abundance: many
d_gene: -
v_gene: TRBV9
CDR3nt: TGTGCCAGCAGCCACGAAGCAGGGGCGGGCCACTACAATGAGCAGTTCTTC
CDR3aa: CASSHEAGAGHYNEQFF

j_gene: TRBJ1-3
abundance: many
d_gene: TRBD1
v_gene: TRBV7-2
CDR3nt: TGTGCCAGCAGCTCCCTCCTCAGACAGGGGCCAAGAAACACCATATATTTT
CDR3aa: CASSSLLRQGPRNTIYF

j_gene: TRBJ1-4
abundance: many
d_gene: -
v_gene: TRBV7-9
CDR3nt: TGTGCCAGCAGCTTTGATGTACACGCGGAAAAACTGTTTTTT
CDR3aa: CASSFDVHAEKLFF

j_gene: TRBJ2-7
abundance: many
d_gene: -
v_gene: TRBV29-1
CDR3nt: TGCAGCGTTGACGGTCGGGGGAATACAGGGGTCGAGCAGTACTTC
CDR3aa: CSVDGRGNTGVEQYF

j_gene: TRBJ2-1
abundance: -
d_gene: -
v_gene: TRBV7-9
CDR3nt: TGTGCCAGCAGCCCACCAAGGCCACTCTACAATGAGCAGTTCTTC
CDR3aa: CASSPPRPLYNEQFF

j_gene: TRBJ2-7
abundance: many
d_gene: -
v_gene: TRBV4-3
CDR3nt: TGCGCCAGCAGTCAAGATATGACGAGGAGCATCGAGCAGTACTTC
CDR3aa: CASSQDMTRSIEQYF

j_gene: TRBJ1-6
abundance: many
d_gene: TRBD1
v_gene: TRBV20-1
CDR3nt: TGCAGTGCTGGAACAGGGGGCTCACCCCTCCACTTT
CDR3aa: CSAGTGGSPLHF

j_gene: TRBJ2-5
abundance: many
d_gene: TRBD2
v_gene: TRBV12-3/TRBV12-4
CDR3nt: TGTGCCAGCAGTTTACCCGGCGGGCTAGCGGGAGAGACCCAGTACTTC
CDR3aa: CASSLPGGLAGETQYF

j_gene: TRBJ2-3
abundance: few
d_gene: TRBD2
v_gene: TRBV4-1
CDR3nt: TGCGCCAGCAGTCGCATAGCGGGGGTCACAGATACGCAGTATTTT
CDR3aa: CASSRIAGVTDTQYF

j_gene: TRBJ1-1
abundance: many
d_gene: -
v_gene: TRBV7-8
CDR3nt: TGTGCCAGCAGCTTAGACCGCTCGGTGAACACTGAAGCTTTCTTT
CDR3aa: CASSLDRSVNTEAFF

j_gene: TRBJ1-4
abundance: many
d_gene: -
v_gene: TRBV7-2
CDR3nt: TGTGCCAGCAGCTTAGTTGGGGGATCGAATGAAAAACTGTTTTTT
CDR3aa: CASSLVGGSNEKLFF

j_gene: TRBJ2-3
abundance: few
d_gene: -
v_gene: TRBV2
CDR3nt: TGTGCCAGCAATCCGGGGGTAGGCACAGATACGCAGTATTTT
CDR3aa: CASNPGVGTDTQYF

j_gene: TRBJ2-7
abundance: -
d_gene: TRBD2
v_gene: TRBV5-5
CDR3nt: TGTGCCAGCAGCCCTGGGCTAGCGGGAGTGTACGAGCAGTACTTC
CDR3aa: CASSPGLAGVYEQYF

j_gene: TRBJ1-1
abundance: many
d_gene: -
v_gene: TRBV5-1
CDR3nt: TGCGCCAGCAGCGGCTCAAGGAACACTGAAGCTTTCTTT
CDR3aa: CASSGSRNTEAFF

j_gene: TRBJ2-3
abundance: many
d_gene: -
v_gene: TRBV11-1
CDR3nt: TGTGCCAGCAGCTCGTCTTTTCTAGGTCCTAGCACAGATACGCAGTATTTT
CDR3aa: CASSSSFLGPSTDTQYF

j_gene: TRBJ1-1
abundance: many
d_gene: -
v_gene: TRBV4-1
CDR3nt: TGCGCCAGCAGCCACGGCAAGGTTTACAGGTTGATCACTGAAGCTTTCTTT
CDR3aa: CASSHGKVYRLITEAFF